The 32 T cell receptor beta chains below all came from one sample that was sequenced in a study of monozygotic twins with cystic fibrosis. Sequenced by immunoSEQ multiplex PCR; TCRdb stores in-frame clones only, minus some. The sample shows 25,000 to 30,000 clones, 96% of them seen only once. Material for sequencing was blood. All receptors derive from a girl aged 2-10 years with cystic fibrosis.

In DNA form, the CDR3 reads TGTGCCAGCGGATCTAGCGACACAGATACGCAGTATTTT. It codes for CASGSSDTDTQYF. The J gene is TRBJ2-3, the V gene TRBV7-2; tentatively, D is TRBD2 (6 bases). Trimming pared 8 bases from V and 2 bases from J, leaving 11 bases between. This CDR3 comprises 13 residues. Germline V gene lookup returns CDR1 SGHTA and CDR2 FQGNSA.

The gene calls are TRBV30 and TRBJ1-1; D unclear. The CDR3 sequence is 14 residues long. V was clipped by 5 bases and J by 0 bases, with 13 bases between them. CDR1 and CDR2 (germline): GTSNPN, SVGIG (reference sequence). CDR3 nucleotides: TGTGCCTGGGCGGCAGTCTCCATGAACACTGAAGCTTTCTTT. It is translated as CAWAAVSMNTEAFF.

J is TRBJ1-1 and V is TRBV18, with D perhaps matching TRBD1 (5 bases). With 2 bases removed from V and 3 bases from J, the gap between germline ends came to 16 bases. This CDR3 region has 16 residues. Germline V gene data show CDR1 as KGHSH and CDR2 as LQKENI. In DNA form, the CDR3 reads TGTGCCAGCTCACCAACAAGGACATACGAACACACTGAAGCTTTCTTT. Protein sequence: CASSPTRTYEHTEAFF. The whole variable domain, filled in from reference TRBV18 and TRBJ1-1, reads NAGVMQNPRHLVRRRGQEARLRCSPMKGHSHVYWYRQLPEEGLKFMVYLQKENIIDESGMPKERFSAEFPKEGPSILRIQQVVRGDSAAYFCASSPTRTYEHTEAFFGQGTRLTVV.

This chain connects TRBV9 to TRBJ1-2, with 7 bases aligning to TRBD1. V lost 3 bases, J lost 4 bases, and 9 bases stayed unmatched. The CDR3 covers 15 residues. Germline V gives CDR1 SGDLS, CDR2 YYNGEE. The CDR3 spells CASSGATGRVYGYTF. The CDR3 nucleotides are TGTGCCAGCAGCGGGGCGACAGGGAGAGTCTATGGCTACACCTTC. The full variable domain, its missing parts supplied by reference TRBV9 and TRBJ1-2, is DSGVTQTPKHLITATGQRVTLRCSPRSGDLSVYWYQQSLDQGLQFLIQYYNGEERAKGNILERFSAQQFPDLHSELNLSSLELGDSALYFCASSGATGRVYGYTFGSGTRLTVV.

This chain connects TRBV27 to TRBJ2-3, with D perhaps being TRBD1 or TRBD2 (5 bases each). The CDR3 has 17 amino acids. V shed 5 bases and J shed 4 bases, with 22 bases lying between them. Per germline, CDR1 MNHEY and CDR2 SMNVEV (reference sequence). The CDR3: CASSPRYRGLAPDTQYF. DNA for the CDR3: TGTGCCAGCAGTCCCAGATATCGGGGCCTAGCTCCAGATACGCAGTATTTT.

The chain recombines TRBV4-2 with TRBJ2-1; no reliable D call. CDR1 and CDR2 (germline): LGHNA, YNFKEQ. The CDR3 has 15 residues. The V gene lost 1 base and the J gene lost 4 bases, with 11 bases spanning the gap. Written as DNA, the CDR3 is TGTGCCAGCAGCCAAGGGGCGGCGATGTACAATGAGCAGTTCTTC. Its translation: CASSQGAAMYNEQFF.

The chain uses TRBV19 and TRBJ1-5; 7 nucleotides line up with TRBD1. The CDR3 has 18 amino acids. J gave up 0 bases and V 2 bases, and 10 bases lay outside the gene matches. From germline, CDR1 is LNHDA and CDR2 SQIVND (reference sequence). CDR3 residues: CASSIRQGVMYSNQPQHF. CDR3 nucleotide sequence: TGTGCCAGTAGTATAAGACAGGGAGTCATGTATAGCAATCAGCCCCAGCATTTT.

CDR3 sequence reads: CASSLIPGGHNEQFF. CDR3 nucleotide sequence: TGTGCCAGCAGCTTGATCCCGGGAGGCCACAATGAGCAGTTCTTC. V is TRBV5-5 and J is TRBJ2-1; 7 bases match TRBD2. Losses at the gene ends were 1 base for V and 5 bases for J; bases not matched to a gene: 6. Germline CDR1 and CDR2: SGHKS and YYEKEE (reference sequence). The CDR3 spans 15 residues.

The gene calls are TRBV4-3 and TRBJ2-7; 7 nucleotides line up with TRBD1. This CDR3 has 13 residues. Germline assignment: CDR1 LGHNA and CDR2 YSLEER. Unmatched junction bases numbered 6, after V lost 4 bases and J lost 6 bases. In DNA, the CDR3 is TGCGCCAGCAGCCCCAGGGGGAGAAGCGAGCAGTACTTC. It codes for CASSPRGRSEQYF.

This chain connects TRBV14 to TRBJ2-4; TRBD1 is a possible D gene (5 bases). This CDR3 region has 16 residues. V gave up 0 bases and J gave up 7 bases, with 16 bases separating them. Germline-derived CDR1 and CDR2 are SGHDN and FVKESK. The CDR3 region is CASSQEYRRDWNIQYF. The CDR3, as DNA: TGTGCCAGCAGCCAAGAGTATCGCAGGGATTGGAACATTCAGTACTTC.

The rearrangement links TRBV7-8 to TRBJ1-4; D might be TRBD1 (5 bases). Trimming stripped 5 bases from V and 2 bases from J, with 12 bases between. The CDR3 is 15 amino acids. CDR1 is SGHVS, CDR2 FQNEAQ, per germline. This chain's CDR3 is CASSQVWGTNEKLFF. The CDR3 bases are TGTGCCAGCAGCCAGGTCTGGGGCACTAATGAAAAACTGTTTTTT.

The rearrangement links TRBV19 to TRBJ1-2, with 10 bases that match TRBD1. After removal of 5 bases from V and 4 bases from J, the junction contained 13 bases not matched to a gene. Germline-derived CDR1 and CDR2 are LNHDA and SQIVND (reference sequence). The length of the CDR3 is 17 residues. This CDR3 reads CASSGPDRGRLFYGYTF. In DNA form, the CDR3 reads TGTGCCAGTAGTGGGCCAGACAGGGGGCGACTCTTCTATGGCTACACCTTC.

The chain joins TRBV29-1 to TRBJ2-7; 10 nucleotides align to TRBD1. Germline CDR1 and CDR2: SQVTM and ANQGSEA. The CDR3 is 14 amino acids. J lost 3 bases, V lost 4 bases, and 6 bases had no gene match. CDR3 bases: TGCAGCGTTGTTCGACAGGGGGCCGGCTACGAGCAGTACTTC. It encodes CSVVRQGAGYEQYF.

The V and J genes are TRBV10-3 and TRBJ2-1, with 10 bases lining up with TRBD2. The CDR3 spans 15 residues. Germline V gives CDR1 ENHRY, CDR2 SYGVKD. V shed 3 bases and J 5 bases; nucleotides not matched to a gene: 4. In nucleotides, the CDR3 is TGTGCCATCAGTGAAATAGGACTAGCGGACAATGAGCAGTTCTTC. Protein: CAISEIGLADNEQFF.

The chain carries TRBV5-1 and TRBJ2-2; 9 nucleotides align to TRBD1. Germline loops: CDR1 SGHRS, CDR2 YFSETQ. The length of the CDR3 is 13 residues. With 6 bases clipped from V and 6 bases from J, the junction kept 3 bases outside the gene matches. The CDR3 here is CASTGQGSGELFF. As DNA, the CDR3 is TGCGCCAGCACAGGACAGGGGTCCGGGGAGCTGTTTTTT. The entire variable domain, with the rest obtained from reference TRBV5-1 and TRBJ2-2, is as follows: KAGVTQTPRYLIKTRGQQVTLSCSPISGHRSVSWYQQTPGQGLQFLFEYFSETQRNKGNFPGRFSGRQFSNSRSEMNVSTLELGDSALYLCASTGQGSGELFFGEGSRLTVL.

The genes are TRBV7-9 and TRBJ2-5; D perhaps matches TRBD1 (5 bases). The CDR3 length is 13 residues. Germline V gene data show CDR1 as SEHNR and CDR2 as FQNEAQ (reference sequence). Trimming stripped 1 base from V and 12 bases from J, with 15 bases between. The CDR3, as DNA: TGTGCCAGCAGCTTAGGGGTCTCAGGGTATGAGTACTTC. It encodes CASSLGVSGYEYF. The variable domain in full, completed from reference TRBV7-9 and TRBJ2-5, reads DTGVSQNPRHKITKRGQNVTFRCDPISEHNRLYWYRQTLGQGPEFLTYFQNEAQLEKSRLLSDRFSAERPKGSFSTLEIQRTEQGDSAMYLCASSLGVSGYEYFGPGTRLLVL.

V and J are TRBV18 and TRBJ2-7; D is perhaps TRBD1 or TRBD2 (5 bases each). The V end was cut by 3 bases, the J end by 5 bases, with 11 bases between. Germline CDR1 is KGHSH and CDR2 is LQKENI. This CDR3 is 13 amino acids long. The CDR3 loop reads CASSPGRGHEQYF. The CDR3, as DNA: TGTGCCAGCTCACCGGGCCGGGGACACGAGCAGTACTTC.

This rearrangement joins TRBV27 to TRBJ1-2, with D maybe TRBD1 (5 bases). The CDR3 consists of 16 residues. V lost 0 bases and J 4 bases, leaving 15 bases between the germline ends. CDR1 is MNHEY, CDR2 SMNVEV, per germline (reference sequence). The CDR3 sequence: CASSLSTSTASYGYTF. The CDR3 DNA follows: TGTGCCAGCAGTTTATCGACTTCGACAGCTTCCTATGGCTACACCTTC.

This clone appeared a single time. The V gene is TRBV27, the J gene TRBJ2-5; TRBD1 agrees at 8 bases. The ends lost 4 bases at V and 4 bases at J; junction bases unmatched: 5. CDR1 MNHEY and CDR2 SMNVEV come from the germline V gene (reference sequence). The CDR3 extends over 14 amino acids. For the CDR3, the DNA is TGTGCCAGCAGTTGGCAGGGGGCTGGAGAGACCCAGTACTTC. Its translation is CASSWQGAGETQYF.

This clone has only one observation. The chain has TRBV6-6 and TRBJ2-1; no firm D call. The germline CDR1 and CDR2 sequences are MNHNY and SVGAGI (reference sequence). This CDR3 is 12 amino acids long. Trimming removed 0 bases at V and 6 bases at J, with 3 bases between. The CDR3 bases are TGTGCCAGCAGTTACTCCGGCAATGAGCAGTTCTTC. Translation: CASSYSGNEQFF.

This chain uses TRBV19 with TRBJ1-1; 9 bases are shared with TRBD1. This CDR3 spans 17 amino acids. V lost 5 bases, J lost 0 bases, and 10 bases stayed unmatched. Per the germline V gene, CDR1 is LNHDA and CDR2 is SQIVND (reference sequence). This CDR3 reads CASSPRDRVALNTEAFF. The DNA for the CDR3 is TGTGCCAGTAGTCCTCGGGACAGGGTCGCCTTGAACACTGAAGCTTTCTTT.

The chain joins TRBV5-1 to TRBJ2-1; 8 nucleotides agree with TRBD1. Germline CDR1 is SGHRS and CDR2 is YFSETQ. The ends lost 4 bases at V and 5 bases at J; junction bases unmatched: 8. The CDR3 runs 15 residues. CDR3 DNA sequence: TGCGCCAGCAGCGCCCGGGACAGGTTAAACAATGAGCAGTTCTTC. Translated, it gives CASSARDRLNNEQFF.

This chain connects TRBV20-1 to TRBJ2-1, with a weak D call TRBD1 (6 bases). This CDR3 has 11 residues. CDR1 is DFQATT, CDR2 SNEGSKA, per germline (reference sequence). Trimming stripped 5 bases from V and 8 bases from J, with 10 bases between. The DNA for the CDR3 is TGCAGTGCTTTCAGGGGCGATGAGCAGTTCTTC. It codes for CSAFRGDEQFF.

The chain is built from TRBV2 and TRBJ1-2; 9 nucleotides agree with TRBD1. The CDR3 totals 17 residues. V trimming: 1 base; J trimming: 5 bases; junction bases outside the gene matches: 11. Germline CDR1 reads SNHLY; CDR2 reads FYNNEI. The CDR3 is CASSEGWDREGGYGYTF. Written as DNA, the CDR3 is TGTGCCAGCAGTGAAGGGTGGGACAGGGAAGGAGGATATGGCTACACCTTC.

The genes are TRBV5-4 and TRBJ2-7; D is unresolved. The ends were cut back, 2 bases at V and 0 bases at J, with 12 bases in the middle. This CDR3 is 15 amino acids long. The germline gives CDR1 SGHNT, CDR2 YYREEE (reference sequence). CDR3 bases: TGTGCCAGCAGCTTCGGATGGGGAAACTCCTACGAGCAGTACTTC. Translating gives CASSFGWGNSYEQYF.

This sequence joins TRBV12-1 and TRBJ2-1; the DNA was not used to check the table's D call, TRBD2. TRBV12-1 is a documented pseudogene. This CDR3 comprises 13 residues. The DNA for the CDR3 is TGTTTCGGGACTAGGGACCTTTGGGATGAGCAGTTCTTC. Its protein product is CFGTRDLWDEQFF.

The CDR3 bases are TGTGCCAGCAGTCTGGAGGGGGGCTCTGGAAACACCATATATTTT. Its translation is CASSLEGGSGNTIYF. The V gene is TRBV27, the J gene TRBJ1-3, with D maybe TRBD1 (6 bases). The CDR3 is 15 residues long. Trimming removed 5 bases at V and 0 bases at J, with 11 bases between. In germline, CDR1 is MNHEY, CDR2 SMNVEV (reference sequence).

This sequence joins TRBV27 and TRBJ2-7, with a tentative D call TRBD1 (6 bases). Germline assignment: CDR1 MNHEY and CDR2 SMNVEV (reference sequence). The CDR3 runs to 13 residues. V lost 6 bases and J lost 3, with 12 bases in between. DNA of the CDR3: TGTGCCAGCAGCTTCGGGACAAACTACGAGCAGTACTTC. Its translation is CASSFGTNYEQYF.

This clone showed up just once. The chain recombines TRBV30 with TRBJ1-1; D gene uncertain. The V end lost 4 bases, the J end lost 0 bases, and 9 bases lay between the germline ends. There are 13 residues in the CDR3. From germline, CDR1 is GTSNPN and CDR2 SVGIG (reference sequence). The CDR3 is CAWTRNMNTEAFF. CDR3 coding DNA: TGTGCCTGGACCAGGAACATGAACACTGAAGCTTTCTTT.

The chain uses TRBV29-1 and TRBJ2-1; no reliable D call. Between the trimmed V and J ends, which lost 4 bases and 9 bases, there was a span of 13 bases. The CDR3 runs to 12 residues. Germline CDR1 SQVTM, CDR2 ANQGSEA. In DNA, the CDR3 is TGCAGCGTTGTTGAAGGGAATCCTGAGCAGTTCTTC. This translates into CSVVEGNPEQFF.

This clone was found once. The rearrangement uses TRBV30 and TRBJ2-7, with 8 positions matching TRBD2. The V gene's germline CDR1 is GTSNPN and CDR2 SVGIG (reference sequence). J was trimmed by 4 bases and V by 1 base; bases with no gene match: 6. The CDR3 covers 14 residues. Here the CDR3 reads CAWSAREGWYEQYF. The DNA of the CDR3 is TGTGCCTGGAGTGCCCGGGAGGGGTGGTACGAGCAGTACTTC.

This chain joins TRBV6-5 and TRBJ1-6, with D tentatively TRBD1 (5 bases). From germline, CDR1 is MNHEY and CDR2 SVGAGI. V was trimmed by 6 bases and J by 7 bases, leaving 13 bases between them. CDR3 size: 14 residues. CDR3 sequence: CASRLGTLNSPLHF. CDR3 DNA sequence: TGTGCCAGCAGATTGGGGACCTTGAATTCACCCCTCCACTTT.